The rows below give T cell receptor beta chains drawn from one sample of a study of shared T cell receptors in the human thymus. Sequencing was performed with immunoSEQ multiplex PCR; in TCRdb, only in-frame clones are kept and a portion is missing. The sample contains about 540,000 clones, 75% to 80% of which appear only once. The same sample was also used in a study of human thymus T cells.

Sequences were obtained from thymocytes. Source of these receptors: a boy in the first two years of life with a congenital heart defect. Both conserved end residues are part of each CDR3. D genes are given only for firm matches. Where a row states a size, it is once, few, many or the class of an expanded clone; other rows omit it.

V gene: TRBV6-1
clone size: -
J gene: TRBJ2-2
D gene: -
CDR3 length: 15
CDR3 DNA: TGTGCCAGCAGTGACCAGGGGTATTGCACCGGGGAGCTGTTTTTT
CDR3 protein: CASSDQGYCTGELFF

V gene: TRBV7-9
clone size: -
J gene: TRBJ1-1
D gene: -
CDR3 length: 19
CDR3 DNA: TGTGCCAGCAGTCACGTGGGGGTTGTCCGGGACAACTTGAACACTGAAGCTTTCTTT
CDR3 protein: CASSHVGVVRDNLNTEAFF

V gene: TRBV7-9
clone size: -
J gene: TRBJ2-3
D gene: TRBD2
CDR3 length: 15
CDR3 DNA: TGTGCCAGCAGCCCCGGACTAGCGGGGGCAGATACGCAGTATTTT
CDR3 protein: CASSPGLAGADTQYF

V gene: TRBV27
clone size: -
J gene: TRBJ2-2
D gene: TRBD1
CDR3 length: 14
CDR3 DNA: TGTGCCAGCAGTCTGGGACAGACCACCGGGGAGCTGTTTTTT
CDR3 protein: CASSLGQTTGELFF

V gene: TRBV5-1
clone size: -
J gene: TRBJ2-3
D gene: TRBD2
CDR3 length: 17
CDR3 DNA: TGCGCCAGCAGCTTCCTCAAGGGCACAGCGGGAGGGGATACGCAGTATTTT
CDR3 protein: CASSFLKGTAGGDTQYF

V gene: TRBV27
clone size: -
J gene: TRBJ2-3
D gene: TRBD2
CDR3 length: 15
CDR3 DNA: TGTGCCAGCAGACTTATAGCGGGGAACACAGATACGCAGTATTTT
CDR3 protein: CASRLIAGNTDTQYF

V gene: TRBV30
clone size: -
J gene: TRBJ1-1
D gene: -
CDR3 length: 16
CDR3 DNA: TGTGCCTGGACCTCCCTCCGACGGGGAATGAACACTGAAGCTTTCTTT
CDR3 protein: CAWTSLRRGMNTEAFF

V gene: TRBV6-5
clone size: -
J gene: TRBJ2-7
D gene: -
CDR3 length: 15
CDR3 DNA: TGTGCCAGCAGCCCGGGAAATAGCCTCTCCTACGAGCAGTACTTC
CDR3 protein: CASSPGNSLSYEQYF

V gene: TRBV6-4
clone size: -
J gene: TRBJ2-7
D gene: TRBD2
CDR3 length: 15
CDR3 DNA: TGTGCCAGCAGTGCCGGGACTAGCGGTTCCTACGAGCAGTACTTC
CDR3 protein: CASSAGTSGSYEQYF

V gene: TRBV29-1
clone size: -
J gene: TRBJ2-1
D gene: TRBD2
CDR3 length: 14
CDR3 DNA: TGCAGGGTTTACGGGGGGGAGTGGGGGGATGAGCAGTTCTTC
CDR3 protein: CRVYGGEWGDEQFF

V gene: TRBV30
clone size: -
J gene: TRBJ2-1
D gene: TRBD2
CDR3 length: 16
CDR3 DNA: TGTGCCTGGAGTGGAGGGACTAGCGGGAGGTGGGATGAGCAGTTCTTC
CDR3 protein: CAWSGGTSGRWDEQFF

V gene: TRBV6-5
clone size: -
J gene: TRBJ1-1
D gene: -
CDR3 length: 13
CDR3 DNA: TGTGCCAGCAGCAACCAGGGTCTTACTGAAGCTTTCTTT
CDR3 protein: CASSNQGLTEAFF

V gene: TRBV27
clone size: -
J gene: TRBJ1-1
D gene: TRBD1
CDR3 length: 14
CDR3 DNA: TGTGCCAGCAGTTTATGGGACAGTAACACTGAAGCTTTCTTT
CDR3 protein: CASSLWDSNTEAFF

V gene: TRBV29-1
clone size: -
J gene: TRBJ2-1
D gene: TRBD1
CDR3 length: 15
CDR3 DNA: TGCAGCGTTGAAGGACTCGGACAGGTATGGAATGAGCAGTTCTTC
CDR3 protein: CSVEGLGQVWNEQFF

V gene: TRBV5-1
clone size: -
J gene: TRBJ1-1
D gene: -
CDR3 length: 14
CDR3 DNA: TGCGCCAGCAGCTTGGTTGAGGGGAACACTGAAGCTTTCTTT
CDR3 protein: CASSLVEGNTEAFF

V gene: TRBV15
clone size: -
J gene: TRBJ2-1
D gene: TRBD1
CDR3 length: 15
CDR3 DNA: TGTGCCACCAGACAGGGGGCCCCTTCTGGCAATGAGCAGTTCTTC
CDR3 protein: CATRQGAPSGNEQFF

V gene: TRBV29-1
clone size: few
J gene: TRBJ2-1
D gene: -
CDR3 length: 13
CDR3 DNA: TGCAGCGTCCAAAAGGGGCCTTACAATGAGCAGTTCTTC
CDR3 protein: CSVQKGPYNEQFF

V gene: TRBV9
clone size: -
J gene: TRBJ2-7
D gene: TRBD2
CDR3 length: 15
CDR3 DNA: TGTGCCAGCAGCGTAGTAGGCGGGAGCTCCTACGAGCAGTACTTC
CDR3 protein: CASSVVGGSSYEQYF

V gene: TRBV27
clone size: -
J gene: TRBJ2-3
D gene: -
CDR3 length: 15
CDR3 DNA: TGTGCCAGCAGTTTTCTAGCTAGAGGCACAGATACGCAGTATTTT
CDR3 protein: CASSFLARGTDTQYF

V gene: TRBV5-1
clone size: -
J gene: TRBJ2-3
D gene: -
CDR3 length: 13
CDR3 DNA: TGCGCCAGCAGCAGCCAGGGTAGAGATACGCAGTATTTT
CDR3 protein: CASSSQGRDTQYF

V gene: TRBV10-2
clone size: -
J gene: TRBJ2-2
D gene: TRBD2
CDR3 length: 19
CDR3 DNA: TGCGCCAGCAGTGAGTCGTTAGGGACTAGCGGGAGTTACACCGGGGAGCTGTTTTTT
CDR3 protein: CASSESLGTSGSYTGELFF

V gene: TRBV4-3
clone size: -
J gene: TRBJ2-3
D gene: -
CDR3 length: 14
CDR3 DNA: TGCGCCAGCAGCCAAGGAAGGGGGACAGATACGCAGTATTTT
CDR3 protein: CASSQGRGTDTQYF

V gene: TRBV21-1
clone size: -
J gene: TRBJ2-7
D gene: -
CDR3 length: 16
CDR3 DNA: TGTGCCAGCAGCAAAGGATCCACTAGCGGAGCCTACGAGCAGTACTTC
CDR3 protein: CASSKGSTSGAYEQYF

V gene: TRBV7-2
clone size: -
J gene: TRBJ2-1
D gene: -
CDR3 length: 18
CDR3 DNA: TGTGCCAGCAGCTTAGGGACCCGTCAGTCGGGAAAGGGAGATGAGCAGTTCTTC
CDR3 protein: CASSLGTRQSGKGDEQFF

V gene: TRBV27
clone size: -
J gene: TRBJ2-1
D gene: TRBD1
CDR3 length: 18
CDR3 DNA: TGTGCCAGCAGTTTACAGCCCGATTCTTGGACAGGGGGCGTTGAGCAGTTCTTC
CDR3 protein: CASSLQPDSWTGGVEQFF

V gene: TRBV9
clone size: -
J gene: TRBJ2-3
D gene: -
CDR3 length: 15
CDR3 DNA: TGTGCCAGCAGCGGAAGCGGACCTAGCACAGATACGCAGTATTTT
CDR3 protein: CASSGSGPSTDTQYF

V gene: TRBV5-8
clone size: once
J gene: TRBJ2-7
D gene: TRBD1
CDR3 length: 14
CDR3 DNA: TGTGCCAGCAGCTTGACAGGGGGCTACTACGAGCAGTACTTC
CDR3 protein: CASSLTGGYYEQYF

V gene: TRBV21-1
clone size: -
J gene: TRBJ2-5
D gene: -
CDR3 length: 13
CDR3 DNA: TGTGCCAGCAGCAAAGGGGGGGAAGAGACCCAGTACTTC
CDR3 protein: CASSKGGEETQYF

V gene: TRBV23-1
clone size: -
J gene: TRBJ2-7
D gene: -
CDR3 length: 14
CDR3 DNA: TGCGCCAGCAGTCCCCCGAGGAGAGACTACGAGCAGTACTTC
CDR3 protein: CASSPPRRDYEQYF

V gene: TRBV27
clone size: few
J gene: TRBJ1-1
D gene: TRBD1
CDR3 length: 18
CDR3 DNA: TGTGCCAGCAGTTTATCGCCCCGTTCAGGGGGCTTGAACACTGAAGCTTTCTTT
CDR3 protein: CASSLSPRSGGLNTEAFF

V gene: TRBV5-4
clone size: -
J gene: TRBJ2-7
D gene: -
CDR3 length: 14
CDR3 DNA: TGTGCCAGCAGCTTGGAGGGGATCTCCTACGAGCAGTACTTC
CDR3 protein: CASSLEGISYEQYF

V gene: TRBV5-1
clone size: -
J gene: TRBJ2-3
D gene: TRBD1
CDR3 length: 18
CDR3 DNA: TGCGCCAGTAGGAAGGGCGCAGGGGGCGAAATCCGAACAGATACGCAGTATTTT
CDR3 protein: CASRKGAGGEIRTDTQYF

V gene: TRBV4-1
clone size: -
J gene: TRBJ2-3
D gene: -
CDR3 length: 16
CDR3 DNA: TGCGCCAGCAGCCAATCGTTAGGGGATAGCACAGATACGCAGTATTTT
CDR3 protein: CASSQSLGDSTDTQYF

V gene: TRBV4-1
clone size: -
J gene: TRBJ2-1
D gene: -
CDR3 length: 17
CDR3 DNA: TGCGCCAGCAGCCAAGTGGCTGCAGTGGCAGGGAGGAATGAGCAGTTCTTC
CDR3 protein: CASSQVAAVAGRNEQFF

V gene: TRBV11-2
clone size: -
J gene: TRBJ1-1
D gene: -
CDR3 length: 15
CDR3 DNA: TGTGCCAGCGGCCTGCCACAGGGACGGTCGACTGAAGCTTTCTTT
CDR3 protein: CASGLPQGRSTEAFF

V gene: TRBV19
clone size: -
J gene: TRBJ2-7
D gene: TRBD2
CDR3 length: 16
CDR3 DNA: TGTGCCAGTAGTGCCACGCGCGAGCGGGAGTCCTACGAGCAGTACTTC
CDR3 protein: CASSATRERESYEQYF

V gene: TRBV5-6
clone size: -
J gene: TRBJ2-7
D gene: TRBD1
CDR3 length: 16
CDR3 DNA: TGTGCCAGCAGCCCCACTCCGGGACAGGAGTACTACGAGCAGTACTTC
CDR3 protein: CASSPTPGQEYYEQYF

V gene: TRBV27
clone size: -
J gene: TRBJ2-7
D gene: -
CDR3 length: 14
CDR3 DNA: TGTGCCAGCAGCCCTACTAATAGAGCCTACGAGCAGTACTTC
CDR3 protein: CASSPTNRAYEQYF

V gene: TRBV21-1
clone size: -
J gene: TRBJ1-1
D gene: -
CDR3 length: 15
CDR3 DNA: TGTGCCAGCAGCAAACGGGTCAGGGGGGCCACTGAAGCTTTCTTT
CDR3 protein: CASSKRVRGATEAFF

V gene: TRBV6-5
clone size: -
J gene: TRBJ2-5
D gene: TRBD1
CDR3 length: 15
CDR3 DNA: TGTGCCAGCAGTTACTTAAGGACAGGGAAAGAGACCCAGTACTTC
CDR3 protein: CASSYLRTGKETQYF

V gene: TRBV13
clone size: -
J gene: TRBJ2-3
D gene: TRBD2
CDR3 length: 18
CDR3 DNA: TGTGCCAGCAGCCCTGGGACTAGCGGGGGGTCTCGCACAGATACGCAGTATTTT
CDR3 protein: CASSPGTSGGSRTDTQYF

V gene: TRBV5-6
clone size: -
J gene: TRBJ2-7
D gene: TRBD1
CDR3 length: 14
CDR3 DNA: TGTGCCAGCAGCTTTCAGCAGGGGGCCTACGAGCAGTACTTC
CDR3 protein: CASSFQQGAYEQYF

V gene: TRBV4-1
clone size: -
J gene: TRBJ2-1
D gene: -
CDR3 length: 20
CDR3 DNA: TGCGCCAGCAGCCAAGATCCAACTAGCTCGAGGCCCTCCCGACACAATGAGCAGTTCTTC
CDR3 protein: CASSQDPTSSRPSRHNEQFF

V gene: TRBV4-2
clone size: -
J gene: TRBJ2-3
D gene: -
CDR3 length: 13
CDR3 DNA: TGTGCCAGCAGCCAAGGAGGCGTAGATACGCAGTATTTT
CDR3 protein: CASSQGGVDTQYF

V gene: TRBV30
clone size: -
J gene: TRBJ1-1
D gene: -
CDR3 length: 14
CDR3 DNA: TGTGCCTGGAGTGTTCTGGGCCGGAACACTGAAGCTTTCTTT
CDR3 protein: CAWSVLGRNTEAFF